Each of the 12 T cell receptor beta chains below was sequenced from the same sample in a study of blood T cell repertoires in COVID-19. Here immunoSEQ multiplex PCR was the method, and the copy in TCRdb shows in-frame clones only, minus some. The repertoire holds approximately 200,000 clones, with just under 90% as singletons. What was sequenced was peripheral blood. The origin of the receptors is a man between 60 and 70 years old who had recovered from COVID-19.

The V gene is TRBV4-3, the J gene TRBJ2-1; TRBD1 agrees at 8 bases. V lost 1 base to trimming and J lost 7 bases; unmatched junction nucleotides: 15. The CDR3 is 18 residues long. CDR1 LGHNA and CDR2 YSLEER come from the germline V gene. For the CDR3, the DNA is TGCGCCAGCAGCCAAGTTAGGACAGGGAGCCGCTTGGGGAATGAGCAGTTCTTC. Protein sequence: CASSQVRTGSRLGNEQFF.

The chain recombines TRBV4-2 with TRBJ2-7, with D maybe TRBD2 (6 bases). The V end was cut by 4 bases, the J end by 7 bases, with 11 bases between. Looked up from germline, CDR1 is LGHNA and CDR2 is YNFKEQ. The CDR3 is 12 residues long. In nucleotides, the CDR3 is TGTGCCAGCAGCCCGATACGGGGGGAGCAGTACTTC. This sequence encodes CASSPIRGEQYF.

The V and J genes are TRBV5-1 and TRBJ2-3; 7 nucleotides match TRBD1. The J segment lost 3 bases and the V segment lost 1 base, leaving 5 bases of the junction unmatched. There are 15 residues in the CDR3. From germline, CDR1 is SGHRS and CDR2 YFSETQ. CDR3: CASSLIGTVTDTQYF. The CDR3 DNA sequence: TGCGCCAGCAGCTTGATCGGGACAGTAACAGATACGCAGTATTTT.

The chain is built from TRBV11-2 and TRBJ1-1; 8 positions match TRBD1. With 4 bases clipped from V and 1 base from J, the junction kept 2 bases outside the gene matches. The CDR3 has 14 amino acids. Germline CDR1 and CDR2: SGHAT and FQNNGV. DNA for the CDR3: TGTGCCAGCAGCTACGGACAGGGGAACACTGAAGCTTTCTTT. It yields the protein CASSYGQGNTEAFF.

The V and J genes are TRBV6-5 and TRBJ1-1; no firm D call. Between the trimmed V and J ends, which lost 6 bases and 4 bases, there was a span of 12 bases. Germline CDR1 is MNHEY and CDR2 is SVGAGI. This CDR3 has 13 amino acids. For the CDR3, the DNA is TGTGCCAGCAGCATAGAGGTGGCCACTGAAGCTTTCTTT. It encodes CASSIEVATEAFF.

In nucleotides, the CDR3 is TGTGCCAGCGCAGGACAGGGGATCTCTGGAAACACCATATATTTT. Translated: CASAGQGISGNTIYF. The chain employs TRBV27 and TRBJ1-3, with 9 bases matching TRBD1. Germline trimming cut 8 bases from V and 0 bases from J; bases unmatched to any gene: 5. This CDR3 has 15 amino acids. From germline, CDR1 is MNHEY and CDR2 SMNVEV (reference sequence).

This sequence joins TRBV19 and TRBJ1-3; the D gene is possibly TRBD1 (6 bases). The CDR3 runs to 14 residues. The V gene's germline CDR1 is LNHDA and CDR2 SQIVND (reference sequence). V lost 3 bases and J lost 7, with 13 bases in between. DNA for the CDR3: TGTGCCAGTAGTATGTCCAGGGGCGCGAACACCATATATTTT. Amino acid sequence: CASSMSRGANTIYF. The whole variable domain, filled in from reference TRBV19 and TRBJ1-3, reads DGGITQSPKYLFRKEGQNVTLSCEQNLNHDAMYWYRQDPGQGLRLIYYSQIVNDFQKGDIAEGYSVSREKKESFPLTVTSAQKNPTAFYLCASSMSRGANTIYFGEGSWLTVV.

The chain couples TRBV24-1 to TRBJ2-7; 10 bases map to TRBD2. The germline gives CDR1 KGHDR, CDR2 SFDVKD. With V trimmed by 4 bases and J by 3 bases, 5 bases remained unmatched. This CDR3 spans 15 amino acids. The CDR3 sequence is CATSDGLADGYEQYF. The DNA for the CDR3 is TGTGCCACCAGTGACGGACTAGCGGATGGCTACGAGCAGTACTTC.

The chain links TRBV7-3 to TRBJ2-7; D not resolved. Trimming shortened V by 5 bases and J by 1 base, and 18 bases separated the two germline ends. Germline CDR1 and CDR2: SGHTA and FQGTGA. This CDR3 is 16 amino acids long. This CDR3 is CASSGLSGPVSYEQYF. CDR3 DNA sequence: TGTGCCAGCAGCGGGCTATCCGGCCCGGTGTCCTACGAGCAGTACTTC.

The rearrangement links TRBV7-3 to TRBJ2-3; the match to TRBD2 covers 12 bases. The CDR3 length is 16 residues. V shed 5 bases, J shed 5 bases, and the junction held 8 bases outside the gene matches. Germline loops: CDR1 SGHTA, CDR2 FQGTGA. CDR3 coding DNA: TGTGCCAGCAGCGCCCTGACTAGCGGGGGCGGAGATACGCAGTATTTT. It codes for CASSALTSGGGDTQYF. Filled out from reference TRBV7-3 and TRBJ2-3, the complete variable domain reads GAGVSQTPSNKVTEKGKYVELRCDPISGHTALYWYRQSLGQGPEFLIYFQGTGAADDSGLPNDRFFAVRPEGSVSTLKIQRTERGDSAVYLCASSALTSGGGDTQYFGPGTRLTVL.

The chain couples TRBV6-1 to TRBJ2-1, with no clear D. V was clipped by 3 bases and J by 6 bases, with 6 bases between them. Germline assignment: CDR1 MNHNS and CDR2 SASEGT. CDR3 length: 12 residues. The chain's CDR3 is CASSDQANEQFF. In nucleotides, the CDR3 is TGTGCCAGCAGTGACCAGGCCAATGAGCAGTTCTTC.

This chain links TRBV30 with TRBJ1-5, with TRBD1 as a possible D gene (5 bases). Deletions cut 0 bases from V and 7 bases from J, with 19 bases between. The CDR3 covers 16 residues. Germline V gene lookup returns CDR1 GTSNPN and CDR2 SVGIG (reference sequence). The CDR3 sequence is CAWSVRGGFGNQPQHF. The CDR3 region has the DNA TGTGCCTGGAGTGTACGCGGGGGGTTCGGTAACCAGCCCCAGCATTTT.